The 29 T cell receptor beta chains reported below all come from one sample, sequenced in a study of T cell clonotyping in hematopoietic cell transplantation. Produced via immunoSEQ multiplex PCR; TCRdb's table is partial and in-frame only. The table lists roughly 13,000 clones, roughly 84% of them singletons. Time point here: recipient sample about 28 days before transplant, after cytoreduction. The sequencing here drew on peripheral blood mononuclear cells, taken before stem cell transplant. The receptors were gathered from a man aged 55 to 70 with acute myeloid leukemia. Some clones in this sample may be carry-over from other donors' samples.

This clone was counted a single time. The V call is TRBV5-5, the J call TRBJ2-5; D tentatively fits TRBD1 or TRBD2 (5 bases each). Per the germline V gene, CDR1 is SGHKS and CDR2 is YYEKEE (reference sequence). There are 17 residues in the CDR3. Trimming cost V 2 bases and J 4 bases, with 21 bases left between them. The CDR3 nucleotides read TGTGCCAGCAGCTTTCATGCGATCCCTCCTGGGGGAGAGACCCAGTACTTC. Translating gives CASSFHAIPPGGETQYF.

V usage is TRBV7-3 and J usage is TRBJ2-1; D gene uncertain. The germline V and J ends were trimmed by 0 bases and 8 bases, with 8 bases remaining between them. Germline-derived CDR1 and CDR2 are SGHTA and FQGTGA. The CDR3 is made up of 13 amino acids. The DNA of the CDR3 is TGTGCCAGCAGCTTAACAGGCAACTATGAGCAGTTCTTC. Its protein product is CASSLTGNYEQFF.

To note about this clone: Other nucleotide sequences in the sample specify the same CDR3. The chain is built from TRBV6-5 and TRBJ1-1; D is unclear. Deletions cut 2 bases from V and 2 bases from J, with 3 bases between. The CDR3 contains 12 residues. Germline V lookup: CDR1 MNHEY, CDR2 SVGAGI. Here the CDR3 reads CASSYPNTEAFF. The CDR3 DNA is TGTGCCAGCAGTTACCCCAACACTGAAGCTTTCTTT.

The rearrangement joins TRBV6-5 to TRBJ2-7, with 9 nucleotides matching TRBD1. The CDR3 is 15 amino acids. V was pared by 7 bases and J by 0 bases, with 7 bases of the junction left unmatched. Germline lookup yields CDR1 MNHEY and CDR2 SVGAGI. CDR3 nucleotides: TGTGCCAGCAATAGCCGGACAGGGGCCTCCTACGAGCAGTACTTC. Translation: CASNSRTGASYEQYF.

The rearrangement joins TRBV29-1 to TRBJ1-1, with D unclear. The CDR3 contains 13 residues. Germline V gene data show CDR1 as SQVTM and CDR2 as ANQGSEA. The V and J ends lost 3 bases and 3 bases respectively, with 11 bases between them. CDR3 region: CSVESGADTEAFF. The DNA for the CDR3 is TGCAGCGTTGAGTCGGGCGCTGACACTGAAGCTTTCTTT. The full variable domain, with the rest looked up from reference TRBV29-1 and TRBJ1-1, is SAVISQKPSRDICQRGTSLTIQCQVDSQVTMMFWYRQQPGQSLTLIATANQGSEATYESGFVIDKFPISRPNLTFSTLTVSNMSPEDSSIYLCSVESGADTEAFFGQGTRLTVV.

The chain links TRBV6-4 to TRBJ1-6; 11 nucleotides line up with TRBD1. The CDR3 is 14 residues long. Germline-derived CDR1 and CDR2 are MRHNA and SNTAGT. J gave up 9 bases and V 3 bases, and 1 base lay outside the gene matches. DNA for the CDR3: TGTGCCAGCAGTGAAGGACAGGGGGCTTCACCCCTCCACTTT. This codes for CASSEGQGASPLHF.

The CDR3 is CASANPDLTFYGYTF. CDR3 in DNA: TGTGCCAGCGCGAATCCCGACCTGACCTTTTATGGCTACACCTTC. This chain joins TRBV6-5 and TRBJ1-2; D is uncertain. CDR1 and CDR2 (germline): MNHEY, SVGAGI. Trimming cost V 8 bases and J 5 bases, with 21 bases left between them. CDR3 length: 15 residues.

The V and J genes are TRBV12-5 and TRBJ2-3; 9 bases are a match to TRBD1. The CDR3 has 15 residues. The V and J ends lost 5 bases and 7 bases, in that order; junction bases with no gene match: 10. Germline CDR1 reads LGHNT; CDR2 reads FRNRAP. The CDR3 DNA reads TGTGCTAGTGGTCCACCGGGACAGGGCTTAAATACGCAGTATTTT. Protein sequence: CASGPPGQGLNTQYF.

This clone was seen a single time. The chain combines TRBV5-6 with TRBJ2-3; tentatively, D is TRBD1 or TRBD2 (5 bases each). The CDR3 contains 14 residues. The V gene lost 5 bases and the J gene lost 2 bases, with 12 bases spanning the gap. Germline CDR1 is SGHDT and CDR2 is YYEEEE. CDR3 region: CASSRGGVTDTQYF. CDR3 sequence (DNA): TGTGCCAGCAGTCGTGGGGGTGTCACAGATACGCAGTATTTT.

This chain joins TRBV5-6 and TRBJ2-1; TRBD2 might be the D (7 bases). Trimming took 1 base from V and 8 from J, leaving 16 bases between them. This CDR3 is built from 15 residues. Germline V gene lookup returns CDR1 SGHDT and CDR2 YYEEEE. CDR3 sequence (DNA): TGTGCCAGCAGCTTGAAGGGGGGGGCTGGGTATGAGCAGTTCTTC. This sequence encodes CASSLKGGAGYEQFF.

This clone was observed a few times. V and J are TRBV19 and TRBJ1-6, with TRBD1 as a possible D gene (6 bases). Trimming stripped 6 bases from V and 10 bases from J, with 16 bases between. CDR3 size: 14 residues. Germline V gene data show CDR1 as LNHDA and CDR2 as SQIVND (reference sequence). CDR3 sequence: CASRREQGKSPLHF. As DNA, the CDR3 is TGTGCCAGTAGGAGAGAACAGGGAAAGTCACCCCTCCACTTT. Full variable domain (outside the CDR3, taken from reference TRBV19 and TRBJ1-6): DGGITQSPKYLFRKEGQNVTLSCEQNLNHDAMYWYRQDPGQGLRLIYYSQIVNDFQKGDIAEGYSVSREKKESFPLTVTSAQKNPTAFYLCASRREQGKSPLHFGNGTRLTVT.

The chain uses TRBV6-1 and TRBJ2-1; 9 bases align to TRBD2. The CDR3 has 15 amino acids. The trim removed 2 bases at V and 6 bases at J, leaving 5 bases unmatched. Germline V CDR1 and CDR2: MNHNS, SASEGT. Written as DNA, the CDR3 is TGTGCCAGCAGTGAACAAATAGCGGGGGTCAATGAGCAGTTCTTC. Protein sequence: CASSEQIAGVNEQFF.

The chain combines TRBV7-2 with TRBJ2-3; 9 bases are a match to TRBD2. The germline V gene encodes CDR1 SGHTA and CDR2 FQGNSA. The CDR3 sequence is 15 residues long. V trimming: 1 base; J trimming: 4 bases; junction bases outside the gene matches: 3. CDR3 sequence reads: CASSLVERGADTQYF. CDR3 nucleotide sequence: TGTGCCAGCAGCTTAGTGGAGCGGGGGGCAGATACGCAGTATTTT.

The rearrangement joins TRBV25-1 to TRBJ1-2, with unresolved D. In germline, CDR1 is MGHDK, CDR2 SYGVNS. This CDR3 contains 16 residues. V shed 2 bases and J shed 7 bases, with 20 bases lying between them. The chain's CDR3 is CASSEPLSGRSGGYTF. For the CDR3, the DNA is TGTGCCAGCAGTGAACCTCTCTCGGGCCGATCTGGTGGCTACACCTTC.

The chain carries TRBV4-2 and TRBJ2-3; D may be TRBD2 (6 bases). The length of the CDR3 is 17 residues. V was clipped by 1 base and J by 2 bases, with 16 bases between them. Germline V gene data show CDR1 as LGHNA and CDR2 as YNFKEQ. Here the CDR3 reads CASSQALSSGSTDTQYF. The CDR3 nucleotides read TGTGCCAGCAGCCAAGCCCTCAGTAGCGGATCCACAGATACGCAGTATTTT.

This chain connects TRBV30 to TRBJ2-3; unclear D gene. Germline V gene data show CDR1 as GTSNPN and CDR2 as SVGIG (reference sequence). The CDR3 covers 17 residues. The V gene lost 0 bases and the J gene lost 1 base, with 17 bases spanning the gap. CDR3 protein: CAWSVWVTGRGTDTQYF. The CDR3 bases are TGTGCCTGGAGTGTATGGGTGACCGGGCGAGGCACAGATACGCAGTATTTT.

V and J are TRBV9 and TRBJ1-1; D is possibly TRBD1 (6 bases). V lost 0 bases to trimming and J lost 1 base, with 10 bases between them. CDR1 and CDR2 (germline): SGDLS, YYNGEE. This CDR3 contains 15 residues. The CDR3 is CASSVGQVWNTEAFF. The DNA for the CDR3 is TGTGCCAGCAGCGTAGGACAGGTCTGGAACACTGAAGCTTTCTTT.

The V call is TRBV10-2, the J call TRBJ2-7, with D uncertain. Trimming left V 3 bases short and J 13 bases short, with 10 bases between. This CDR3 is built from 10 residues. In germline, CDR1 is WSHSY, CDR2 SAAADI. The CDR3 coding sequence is TGCGCCAGCAGTGACGGCTTTTTCTACTTC. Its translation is CASSDGFFYF.

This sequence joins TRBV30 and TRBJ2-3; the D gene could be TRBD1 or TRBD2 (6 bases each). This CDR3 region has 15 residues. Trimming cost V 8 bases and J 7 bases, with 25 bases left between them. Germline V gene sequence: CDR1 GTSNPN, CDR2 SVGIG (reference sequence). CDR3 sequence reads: CAIRGTMTALYTQYF. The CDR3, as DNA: TGTGCCATACGGGGGACAATGACTGCTTTGTATACGCAGTATTTT.

The CDR3 region has the DNA TGTGCCAGCAGTGCGACAGGGGACTATGGCTACACCTTC. Its translation: CASSATGDYGYTF. This chain links TRBV6-1 with TRBJ1-2; 8 bases line up with TRBD1. The CDR3 spans 13 residues. Germline CDR1 reads MNHNS; CDR2 reads SASEGT. J was trimmed by 3 bases and V by 4 bases; bases with no gene match: 1.

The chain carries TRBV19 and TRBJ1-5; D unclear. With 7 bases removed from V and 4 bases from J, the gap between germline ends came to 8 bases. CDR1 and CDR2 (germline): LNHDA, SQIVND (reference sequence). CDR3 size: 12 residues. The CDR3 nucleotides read TGTGCCAGTAAAGGCCTAAATCAGCCCCAGCATTTT. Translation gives CASKGLNQPQHF.

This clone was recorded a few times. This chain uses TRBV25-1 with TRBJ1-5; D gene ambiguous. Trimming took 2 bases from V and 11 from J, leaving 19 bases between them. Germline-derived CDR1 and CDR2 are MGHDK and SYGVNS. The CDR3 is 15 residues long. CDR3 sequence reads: CASSEGNGVSESQHF. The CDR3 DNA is TGTGCCAGCAGTGAAGGAAACGGTGTCTCGGAGTCCCAGCATTTT.

The CDR3 sequence is CASSLSGTGGSETQYF. The CDR3 nucleotides read TGTGCCAGTAGTTTGTCCGGGACAGGGGGATCAGAGACCCAGTACTTC. The V and J genes are TRBV19 and TRBJ2-5; 11 nucleotides align to TRBD1. Germline values: CDR1 LNHDA, CDR2 SQIVND (reference sequence). This CDR3 comprises 16 residues. V lost 5 bases, J lost 4 bases, and 9 bases stayed unmatched.

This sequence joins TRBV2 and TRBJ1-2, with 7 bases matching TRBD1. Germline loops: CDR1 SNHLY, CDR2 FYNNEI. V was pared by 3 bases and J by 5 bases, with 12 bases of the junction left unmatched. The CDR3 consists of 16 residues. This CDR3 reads CASSDRGRGTEYGYTF. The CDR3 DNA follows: TGTGCCAGCAGTGATCGTGGGAGAGGGACAGAGTATGGCTACACCTTC.

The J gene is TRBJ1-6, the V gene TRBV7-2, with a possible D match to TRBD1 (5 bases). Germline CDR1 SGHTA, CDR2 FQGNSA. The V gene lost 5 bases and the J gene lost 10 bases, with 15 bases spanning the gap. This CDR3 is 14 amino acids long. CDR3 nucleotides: TGTGCCAGCAGCAATCGGGACCGAGGGTCACCCCTCCACTTT. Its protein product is CASSNRDRGSPLHF.

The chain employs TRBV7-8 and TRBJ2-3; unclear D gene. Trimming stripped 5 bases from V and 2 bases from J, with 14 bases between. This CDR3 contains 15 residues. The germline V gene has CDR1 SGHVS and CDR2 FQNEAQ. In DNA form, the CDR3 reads TGTGCCAGCAGCATAGAGATAGCTACCACAGATACGCAGTATTTT. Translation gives CASSIEIATTDTQYF.

DNA of the CDR3: TGTGCCAGCGGGGACAGGGTGTCCTACAATGAGCAGTTCTTC. This codes for CASGDRVSYNEQFF. The chain has TRBV6-5 and TRBJ2-1, with 9 bases fitting TRBD1. Trimming took 8 bases from V and 1 from J; bases not matched to a gene: 3. This CDR3 region has 14 residues. Germline V gene sequence: CDR1 MNHEY, CDR2 SVGAGI.

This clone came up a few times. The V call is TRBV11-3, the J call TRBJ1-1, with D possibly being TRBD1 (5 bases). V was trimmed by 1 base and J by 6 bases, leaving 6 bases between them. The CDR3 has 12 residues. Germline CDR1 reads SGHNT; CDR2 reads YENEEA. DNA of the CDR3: TGTGCCAGCAGCTTAGTGGGGGCTGAAGCTTTCTTT. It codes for CASSLVGAEAFF.

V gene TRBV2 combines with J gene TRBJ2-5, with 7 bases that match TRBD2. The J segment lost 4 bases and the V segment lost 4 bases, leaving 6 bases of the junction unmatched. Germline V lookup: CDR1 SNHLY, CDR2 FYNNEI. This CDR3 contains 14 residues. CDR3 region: CASSGPGGGETQYF. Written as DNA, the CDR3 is TGTGCCAGCAGTGGCCCTGGGGGGGGAGAGACCCAGTACTTC.